This T cell receptor beta chain was documented in a study of patients and donors after allogeneic stem cell transplantation. TCRdb re-derived calls from the RT-PCR reads in MiXCR, one entry per CDR3 protein. The sample contains 150,000 to 250,000 distinct CDR3 sequences, less than 45% of which appear only once. This CDR3 is 16 amino acids long. V was pared by 3 bases and J by 0 bases, with 4 bases of the junction left unmatched. The germline V gene has CDR1 WNHNN and CDR2 SYGVQD (reference sequence). This clonotype was recorded only once. The V and J genes are TRBV10-1 and TRBJ2-5; 10 nucleotides line up with TRBD1. The source material was blood, either unsorted or a sorted T cell fraction (not recorded which). The clonotype was recovered from a human donor who was either an allogeneic HSCT recipient or a stem cell or donor lymphocyte infusion donor (not recorded which). It is not recorded whose cells these are; they may come from a transplant donor. In nucleotides, the CDR3 is TGCGCCAGCAGTGACCGGGACAGGGGCTACCAAGAGACCCAGTACTTC. It specifies CASSDRDRGYQETQYF.